This T cell receptor beta chain emerged from a study of regulatory T cells. Every patient with CD3G deficiency had evidence of autoimmunity. Regulatory (CD25-high CD127-low) and conventional (CD25-low CD127-high) CD4+ T cells were sorted separately. This clone was picked up one time. Its antigen remains unidentified. Study-level results: Regulatory T cells from CD3G-deficient patients were less diverse than autologous conventional CD4+ cells and control regulatory cells. In patients, unique TRB V-J pairs were restricted and V/J usage skewed, especially in Tregs.

Primers: 52 TRBV forward and 13 TRBJ reverse. Libraries were prepared by immunoSEQ multiplex PCR; TCRdb keeps only in-frame clonotypes and omits some of them. The sample shows about 5,700 clones, roughly nine tenths of them seen only once. The CDR3 is made up of 15 amino acids. Per the germline V gene, CDR1 is MNHNS and CDR2 is SASEGT. V lost 1 base and J 1 base, leaving 10 bases between the germline ends. V and J are TRBV6-1 and TRBJ1-1; weak D call: TRBD1 (6 bases). What was sequenced was CD4+ Tregs sorted from blood. The sequence came from a person in their late teens or twenties with CD3G deficiency. CDR3 sequence reads: CASSEEGGANTEAFF. Here the CDR3 DNA reads TGTGCCAGCAGTGAAGAGGGGGGAGCGAACACTGAAGCTTTCTTT.